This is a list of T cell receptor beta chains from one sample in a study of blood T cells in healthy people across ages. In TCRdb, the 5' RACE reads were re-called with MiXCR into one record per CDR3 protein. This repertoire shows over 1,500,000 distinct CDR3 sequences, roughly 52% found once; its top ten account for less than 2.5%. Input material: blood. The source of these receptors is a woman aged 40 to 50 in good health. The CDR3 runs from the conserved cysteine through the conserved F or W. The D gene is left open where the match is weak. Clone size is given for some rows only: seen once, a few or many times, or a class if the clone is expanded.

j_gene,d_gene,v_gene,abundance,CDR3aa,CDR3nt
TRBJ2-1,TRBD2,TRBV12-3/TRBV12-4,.,CASSWTSGVGEQFF,TGTGCCAGCAGTTGGACTAGCGGGGTAGGTGAGCAGTTCTTC
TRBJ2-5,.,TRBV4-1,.,CASSQGWKETQYF,TGCGCCAGCAGCCAAGGTTGGAAAGAGACCCAGTACTTC
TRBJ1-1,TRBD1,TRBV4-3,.,CASSQDRGYTEAFF,TGCGCCAGCAGCCAAGACAGGGGGTACACTGAAGCTTTCTTT
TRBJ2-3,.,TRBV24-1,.,CATSEQGTYTQYF,TGTGCCACCAGTGAACAAGGGACGTATACGCAGTATTTT
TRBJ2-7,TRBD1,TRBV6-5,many,CASSFSGDRGREQYF,TGTGCCAGCAGTTTTTCTGGGGACAGGGGGCGCGAGCAGTACTTC
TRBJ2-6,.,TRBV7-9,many,CASSWGTGANVLTF,TGTGCCAGCAGTTGGGGGACTGGGGCCAACGTCCTGACTTTC
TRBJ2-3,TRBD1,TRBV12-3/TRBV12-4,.,CASSLGPRTGISDTQYF,TGTGCCAGCAGTTTAGGCCCCCGGACAGGGATATCAGATACGCAGTATTTT
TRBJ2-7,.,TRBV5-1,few,CASSLGHGSGSYEQYF,TGCGCCAGCAGCTTGGGCCATGGCAGTGGCTCCTACGAGCAGTACTTC
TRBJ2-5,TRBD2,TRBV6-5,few,CASSYSGGLAVGETQYF,TGTGCCAGCAGTTACTCAGGGGGACTAGCAGTTGGTGAGACCCAGTACTTC
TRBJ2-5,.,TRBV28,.,CASSKWTQGPETQYF,TGTGCCAGCAGTAAATGGACCCAGGGTCCAGAGACCCAGTACTTC
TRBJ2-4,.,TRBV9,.,CASSVSGFLAKNIQYF,TGTGCCAGCAGCGTAAGCGGGTTCCTAGCCAAAAACATTCAGTACTTC
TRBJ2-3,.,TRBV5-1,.,CASSRGAGLFNTQYF,TGCGCCAGCAGCCGGGGGGCAGGGTTATTCAATACGCAGTATTTT
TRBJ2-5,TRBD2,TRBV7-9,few,CASSPGRGIETQYF,TGTGCCAGCAGCCCCGGGAGGGGGATAGAGACCCAGTACTTC
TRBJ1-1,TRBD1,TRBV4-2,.,CASSQERQGSPEAFF,TGTGCCAGCAGCCAAGAGAGACAGGGTAGCCCTGAAGCTTTCTTT
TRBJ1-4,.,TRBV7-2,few,CASSLARQGDKLFF,TGTGCCAGCAGCTTAGCGCGGCAGGGCGACAAACTGTTTTTT
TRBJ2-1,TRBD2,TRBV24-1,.,CATSDPPSGGGEQFF,TGTGCCACCAGTGATCCGCCTAGCGGGGGTGGTGAGCAGTTCTTC
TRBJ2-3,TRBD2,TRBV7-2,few,CASSTRRGGTDTQYF,TGTGCCAGCAGCACCCGGCGGGGGGGCACAGATACGCAGTATTTT
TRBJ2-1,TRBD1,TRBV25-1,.,CASSEGTGAYNEQFF,TGTGCCAGCAGTGAGGGGACAGGGGCCTACAATGAGCAGTTCTTC
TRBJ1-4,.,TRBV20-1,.,CSASEGFDEKLFF,TGCAGTGCTAGTGAAGGGTTTGATGAGAAACTGTTTTTT
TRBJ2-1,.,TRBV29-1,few,CSLLDTSYNEQFF,TGCAGCTTATTGGACACGTCCTACAATGAGCAGTTCTTC
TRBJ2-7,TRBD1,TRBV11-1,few,CASSLGTGIDEQYF,TGTGCCAGCAGCTTAGGGACAGGGATCGACGAGCAGTACTTC
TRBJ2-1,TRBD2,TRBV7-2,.,CASSPRSAGGPVNEQFF,TGTGCCAGCAGCCCACGTTCAGCGGGGGGGCCGGTCAATGAGCAGTTCTTC
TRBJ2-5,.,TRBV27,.,CASRRVVRDVQETQYF,TGTGCCAGCAGAAGGGTGGTGCGGGACGTCCAAGAGACCCAGTACTTC
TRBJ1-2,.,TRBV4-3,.,CASSQGGGPTNYGYTF,TGCGCCAGCAGCCAAGGGGGAGGGCCAACTAACTATGGCTACACCTTC
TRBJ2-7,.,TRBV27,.,CASSLSSQLYEQYF,TGTGCCAGCAGTTTATCGAGTCAACTCTACGAGCAGTACTTC
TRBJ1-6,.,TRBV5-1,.,CASNRGERSPLHF,TGCGCCAGCAATCGCGGGGAGAGATCACCCCTCCACTTT
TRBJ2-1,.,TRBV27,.,CASSLSSDYNEQFF,TGTGCCAGCAGTTTATCTAGCGATTACAATGAGCAGTTCTTC
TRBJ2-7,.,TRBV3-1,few,CASSQVRGEQYF,TGTGCCAGCAGCCAAGTCCGGGGCGAGCAGTACTTC
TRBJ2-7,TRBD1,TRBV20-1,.,CSAFVSGGSYEQYF,TGCAGTGCATTTGTGTCAGGGGGCTCCTACGAGCAGTACTTC
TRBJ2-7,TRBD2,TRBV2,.,CASAGLAGDEQYF,TGTGCCAGCGCGGGACTAGCGGGGGATGAGCAGTACTTC
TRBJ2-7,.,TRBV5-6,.,CASTRRVSYEQYF,TGTGCCAGCACCCGGCGAGTCTCCTATGAGCAGTACTTC
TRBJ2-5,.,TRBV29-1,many,CSVEIVVEETQYF,TGCAGCGTTGAAATCGTGGTAGAAGAGACCCAGTACTTC
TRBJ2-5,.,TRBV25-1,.,CASSEDSQETQYF,TGTGCCAGCAGTGAAGACAGCCAAGAGACCCAGTACTTC
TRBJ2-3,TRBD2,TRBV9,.,CASSVAPAGGLKDTQYF,TGTGCCAGCAGCGTAGCCCCAGCGGGGGGGCTGAAAGATACGCAGTATTTT
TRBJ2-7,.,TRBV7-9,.,CASSDRSREQYF,TGTGCCAGCAGCGACAGAAGTCGCGAGCAGTACTTC
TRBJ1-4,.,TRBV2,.,CASSDSTDSTNEKLFF,TGTGCCAGCAGTGACTCTACGGACTCAACTAATGAAAAACTGTTTTTT
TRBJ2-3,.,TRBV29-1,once,CSDRRGSITDTQYF,TGCAGCGACCGACGGGGGAGTATCACAGATACGCAGTATTTT
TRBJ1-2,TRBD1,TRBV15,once,CATSRSDRGYGYTF,TGTGCCACCAGCAGGTCTGACAGGGGTTATGGCTACACCTTC